This TCR beta chain was found in a study of cytomegalovirus exposure and HLA in healthy donors. Findings and caveats of the study: The authors confirmed in vitro that a few CMV-associated chains were specific for CMV antigens.

A word on this clone: Antigen unknown.

The study ran its PCR with 60 Vbeta and 13 Jbeta primers. As handled by the study authors: Per a later analysis, the number of unique TCR beta chains was about 80 million, of which 8.5 million to 11 million were shared. This table comes from immunoSEQ multiplex PCR, and its TCRdb copy is limited to in-frame clones, with some not included. V and J calls and clone size follow that table, whereas D and trimming were derived from the DNA. Its listing shows 96,000 or so clones. Looked up from germline, CDR1 is MNHEY and CDR2 is SVGAGI. Germline trimming cut 2 bases from V and 4 bases from J; bases unmatched to any gene: 10. The CDR3 has 16 residues.

The chain carries TRBV6-5 and TRBJ1-1, with TRBD1 matching over 7 bases. The TCR was taken from a girl aged 5-17 years in good health and CMV-seropositive. Sequencing was done on a sample of PBMCs. CDR3 protein: CASSYLTGEVTTEAFF. CDR3 DNA sequence: TGTGCCAGCAGTTACCTAACAGGGGAGGTCACCACTGAAGCTTTCTTT.